These 21 T cell receptor beta chains originate from one sample sequenced in a study of cytomegalovirus exposure and HLA in healthy donors. 60 Vbeta and 13 Jbeta primers were used in PCR. The repertoire was sequenced with immunoSEQ multiplex PCR; TCRdb's copy has only in-frame clones and lacks some. The sample has 130,000 or so clones, roughly 71% seen once. Sequenced sample: PBMCs. The receptor source for this set is a woman in her 40s in good health and CMV-seronegative.

This clone came up a few times. CDR3 amino acids: CASSPNVRGGNQPQHF. The CDR3 nucleotides are TGTGCCAGCTCCCCAAATGTCCGGGGAGGCAATCAGCCCCAGCATTTT. The chain recombines TRBV18 with TRBJ1-5; D unclear. The CDR3 consists of 16 residues. The germline gives CDR1 KGHSH, CDR2 LQKENI. The germline V and J ends were trimmed by 6 bases and 2 bases, with 17 bases remaining between them.

The chain recombines TRBV14 with TRBJ1-1, with 9 bases lining up with TRBD1. V gave up 2 bases and J gave up 3 bases; unmatched junction bases: 10. This CDR3 has 17 amino acids. Per germline, CDR1 SGHDN and CDR2 FVKESK. DNA for the CDR3: TGTGCCAGCAGCCAATACAGGGGGCTGGTTATGGACACTGAAGCTTTCTTT. It translates to CASSQYRGLVMDTEAFF. Full variable domain (rest looked up from reference TRBV14 and TRBJ1-1): EAGVTQFPSHSVIEKGQTVTLRCDPISGHDNLYWYRRVMGKEIKFLLHFVKESKQDESGMPNNRFLAERTGGTYSTLKVQPAELEDSGVYFCASSQYRGLVMDTEAFFGQGTRLTVV.

The chain is built from TRBV4-2 and TRBJ2-1; D is perhaps TRBD1 (5 bases). Germline-derived CDR1 and CDR2 are LGHNA and YNFKEQ. There are 17 residues in the CDR3. The germline V and J ends were trimmed by 5 bases and 6 bases, with 23 bases remaining between them. The DNA of the CDR3 is TGTGCCAGCAGCACAAACCCAGGGTTCAGGGTTCCCAATGAGCAGTTCTTC. This gives the protein CASSTNPGFRVPNEQFF.

The V gene is TRBV4-2, the J gene TRBJ2-2; tentative D call: TRBD2 (6 bases). Germline V gives CDR1 LGHNA, CDR2 YNFKEQ. The CDR3 is 14 residues long. The V gene lost 6 bases and the J gene lost 4 bases, with 12 bases spanning the gap. CDR3 residues: CASSPGLITGELFF. In nucleotides, the CDR3 is TGTGCCAGCAGTCCGGGACTCATCACCGGGGAGCTGTTTTTT.

This clone was detected a few times. The chain couples TRBV6-5 to TRBJ2-5; 7 nucleotides match TRBD2. TRBJ2-7 explains the end of the DNA better; the J call may be wrong. The CDR3 is 15 residues long. In germline, CDR1 is MNHEY, CDR2 SVGAGI. CDR3 nucleotides: TGTGCCAGCAGTTACAGGGCGGGGGTAGTCTACGAGCAGTACTTC. Its translation is CASSYRAGVVYEQYF.

The chain links TRBV6-5 to TRBJ1-2, with 7 positions matching TRBD1. The V gene end was trimmed by 2 bases and the J gene end by 8 bases; junction bases not matched to a gene: 5. From germline, CDR1 is MNHEY and CDR2 SVGAGI. The CDR3 covers 13 residues. CDR3 nucleotide sequence: TGTGCCAGCAGTTACCTCGACAGGGACGGCTACACCTTC. It translates to CASSYLDRDGYTF.

The rearrangement uses TRBV4-3 and TRBJ2-1; possibly TRBD2 for D (6 bases). V shed 2 bases and J shed 1 base, with 15 bases lying between them. The CDR3 has 17 amino acids. CDR1 and CDR2 (germline): LGHNA, YSLEER. The chain's CDR3 is CASSQSYGGASYNEQFF. Here the CDR3 DNA reads TGCGCCAGCAGCCAATCTTACGGGGGAGCGTCCTACAATGAGCAGTTCTTC.

This clone came up a few times. The chain couples TRBV7-9 to TRBJ1-4; D unresolved. The V gene lost 2 bases and the J gene lost 8 bases, with 6 bases spanning the gap. The CDR3 contains 12 residues. The germline CDR1 and CDR2 sequences are SEHNR and FQNEAQ (reference sequence). The DNA for the CDR3 is TGTGCCAGCAGCTTACAGAGGGAAAAACTGTTTTTT. Protein sequence: CASSLQREKLFF.

This rearrangement joins TRBV7-2 to TRBJ2-5; possible D gene TRBD2, 6 bases. CDR1 and CDR2 (germline): SGHTA, FQGNSA. The CDR3 extends over 15 amino acids. V lost 5 bases to trimming and J lost 2 bases, with 15 bases between them. This chain's CDR3 is CASSVNGGGQETQYF. The CDR3 coding sequence is TGTGCCAGCAGCGTCAATGGTGGGGGGCAAGAGACCCAGTACTTC.

CDR3 loop: CASSFVAGTDTQYF. Written as DNA, the CDR3 is TGTGCCAGCAGCTTTGTCGCGGGCACAGATACGCAGTATTTT. This chain connects TRBV7-2 to TRBJ2-3; D gene ambiguous. Germline values: CDR1 SGHTA, CDR2 FQGNSA. The CDR3 covers 14 residues. Deletions cut 3 bases from V and 1 base from J, with 8 bases between.

This sequence joins TRBV7-2 and TRBJ2-3; 13 bases match TRBD2. With V trimmed by 5 bases and J by 11 bases, 22 bases remained unmatched. Germline lookup yields CDR1 SGHTA and CDR2 FQGNSA. The CDR3 consists of 19 residues. CDR3 DNA sequence: TGTGCCAGCAGCCCGGGTGGGGGGGGACTAGCGGGGCGTCGAGATTTGCAGTATTTT. Encoded protein: CASSPGGGGLAGRRDLQYF.

V is TRBV7-9 and J is TRBJ2-1, with D unclear. The germline CDR1 and CDR2 sequences are SEHNR and FQNEAQ (reference sequence). Trimming pared 5 bases from V and 1 base from J, leaving 15 bases between. CDR3 size: 16 residues. The CDR3, as DNA: TGTGCCAGCAGCCGGTCTGCTATACGATCCTACAATGAGCAGTTCTTC. It yields the protein CASSRSAIRSYNEQFF.

This rearrangement joins TRBV25-1 to TRBJ1-2; D is possibly TRBD1 (5 bases). Trimming shortened V by 7 bases and J by 5 bases, and 11 bases separated the two germline ends. The CDR3 extends over 12 amino acids. CDR1 is MGHDK, CDR2 SYGVNS, per germline. The CDR3 spells CASTGWNYGYTF. CDR3 DNA: TGTGCCAGCACAGGGTGGAATTATGGCTACACCTTC.

V usage is TRBV6-1 and J usage is TRBJ1-6, with 7 positions matching TRBD1. This CDR3 region has 14 residues. CDR1 is MNHNS and CDR2 is SASEGT in the germline V gene. With 7 bases clipped from V and 7 bases from J, the junction kept 7 bases outside the gene matches. The CDR3 region has the DNA TGTGCCAGCACCGTAGGACAGGCCAATTCACCCCTCCACTTT. It codes for CASTVGQANSPLHF.

The chain recombines TRBV7-6 with TRBJ2-2, with 7 nucleotides matching TRBD2. The CDR3 runs 16 residues. Unmatched junction bases numbered 5, after V lost 3 bases and J lost 1 base. The germline V gene has CDR1 SGHVS and CDR2 FNYEAQ. CDR3 sequence (DNA): TGTGCCAGCAGCTTCCCGGGCGGGGGGAACACCGGGGAGCTGTTTTTT. As protein: CASSFPGGGNTGELFF.

This clone was detected a few times. The V gene is TRBV5-1, the J gene TRBJ2-3, with 8 bases aligning to TRBD2. V dropped 1 base and J dropped 0; count of bases not matched to a gene: 4. This CDR3 spans 16 amino acids. CDR1 and CDR2 from the germline V gene are SGHRS and YFSETQ. Here the CDR3 reads CASSLLTGGSTDTQYF. CDR3 coding DNA: TGCGCCAGCAGCTTGCTAACGGGGGGGAGCACAGATACGCAGTATTTT.

The rearrangement links TRBV28 to TRBJ2-7; 10 bases are a match to TRBD1. The trim removed 5 bases at V and 2 bases at J, leaving 9 bases unmatched. The CDR3 spans 16 residues. CDR1 is MDHEN, CDR2 SYDVKM, per germline. The CDR3 DNA reads TGTGCCAGCAGTCAGCAAGACAGGGGGCGAACCTACGAGCAGTACTTC. Translation: CASSQQDRGRTYEQYF. Drawing the rest from reference TRBV28 and TRBJ2-7, the complete variable domain is DVKVTQSSRYLVKRTGEKVFLECVQDMDHENMFWYRQDPGLGLRLIYFSYDVKMKEKGDIPEGYSVSREKKERFSLILESASTNQTSMYLCASSQQDRGRTYEQYFGPGTRLTVT.

The sample holds one count of this clone. The genes are TRBV4-3 and TRBJ2-1; no reliable D call. V was trimmed by 1 base and J by 0 bases, leaving 7 bases between them. Germline lookup yields CDR1 LGHNA and CDR2 YSLEER. This CDR3 contains 15 residues. The CDR3 is CASSQGTSSYNEQFF. CDR3 DNA: TGCGCCAGCAGCCAAGGTACGAGCTCCTACAATGAGCAGTTCTTC.

This clone was observed a handful of times. This sequence joins TRBV6-1 and TRBJ2-7, with D possibly TRBD1 on 5 matching bases. Looked up from germline, CDR1 is MNHNS and CDR2 is SASEGT. The CDR3 has 13 amino acids. V lost 7 bases and J 1 base, leaving 11 bases between the germline ends. The CDR3 loop reads CASTKGQSYEQYF. Here the CDR3 DNA reads TGTGCCAGCACGAAGGGGCAGTCCTACGAGCAGTACTTC.

CDR3 sequence reads: CASSQDFQGSYNSPLHF. CDR3 coding DNA: TGTGCCAGCAGCCAAGATTTTCAGGGTAGCTATAATTCACCCCTCCACTTT. The V and J genes are TRBV4-2 and TRBJ1-6, with D possibly TRBD1 on 5 matching bases. The CDR3 has 17 residues. The germline V gene has CDR1 LGHNA and CDR2 YNFKEQ. V was shortened by 0 bases and J by 3 bases, with 12 bases between the two germline ends.

A remark on this clone: The sample carries other DNA sequences with the same CDR3. This chain joins TRBV30 and TRBJ2-3, with unresolved D. This CDR3 is 13 amino acids long. CDR1 GTSNPN and CDR2 SVGIG come from the germline V gene (reference sequence). V was cut by 0 bases and J by 0 bases, with 4 bases left in between. DNA of the CDR3: TGTGCCTGGAGTGTACGGAGCACAGATACGCAGTATTTT. Its protein is CAWSVRSTDTQYF.